This T cell receptor (beta chain) appears in the sequencing data of a study of HIV-infected patients and healthy controls. From germline, CDR1 is GTSNPN and CDR2 SVGIG (reference sequence). The CDR3 loop spans 14 amino acids. Trimming took 1 base from V and 3 from J; bases not matched to a gene: 3. Reverse transcription used roughly 480 ng RNA and constant-region primers for alpha and beta. Alpha and beta chain libraries were made separately by chain-specific third strand synthesis with multiplexing indices. TCRdb ran MiXCR on the 5' RACE reads and lists one entry per CDR3 protein. The table lists roughly 600 distinct CDR3 sequences, over 60% of them singletons. All unsorted peripheral T cells were captured because whole blood was used without fractionation. Turning to this clonotype: With the library built for alpha chains, this beta chain is off target and its frequency is not meaningful.

The chain is built from TRBV30 and TRBJ2-7, with TRBD1 matching 10 bases. The source of this sequence is an adult with HIV infection. Sequencing used blood, obtained before antiretroviral therapy. DNA for the CDR3: TGTGCCTGGAGTGATGGGACAGGGGACTACGAGCAGTACTTC. This codes for CAWSDGTGDYEQYF.